This entry describes one T cell receptor beta chain. This clonotype was seen repeatedly, ten times or more. The specificity of this receptor is unknown. There are no base qualities to consult, and no much larger clone falls within one base. For repertoire sequencing, the TCR beta CDR3 regions were amplified from RNA transcripts. The first round was an RT-PCR using HTBI primers with the Qiagen OneStep RT-PCR kit, and this first round was followed by a second-round multiplex PCR, then size selection and purification. Libraries were sequenced on an Illumina HiSeq2000 using paired-end 100 bp reads. In the authors' own workflow: Reads were processed with SOAPnuke, discarding reads with adapters, uncalled bases, mean Phred below 15, or no exact constant-primer or identifier match. High-quality paired reads were merged with COPE v1.2.5. Each unique nucleotide sequence was defined as a clonotype, and clonotypes were aligned to IMGT TRB V, D and J references with MiTCR v1.1. The analysis was limited to V-J combinations with a frequency above 0.0001, which together covered over 98% of repertoires. For each V-J combination, a TCR clonal expansion and chaos score was defined as F50 clonal expansion divided by the chaos observed in the TCRdist matrix. Welch's t-statistics and random forest were used to reduce the features to about a dozen V-J combinations, which were then used as input to a naive Bayes classifier. The similarity between thyroid and blood repertoires was quantified using the Morisita-Horn index. TCRdb passed the public sequencing reads through fastp at Q25 and MiXCR, retaining productive beta sequences. Identical CDR3 proteins give one entry, which carries the most common genes and DNA. These V and J calls rely on TCRdb rather than the paper's analysis. The sample data list roughly 500,000 distinct CDR3 sequences, and about an eighth of these were observed just once. The top ten clones comprise about 10% of the sample.

This record comes from a study of Graves' ophthalmopathy and Graves' hyperthyroidism (dated by TCRdb to 2016 to 2019). About the investigation overall: Peripheral blood was collected at initial diagnosis, before any treatment. A discovery set of about a hundred patients (43 ophthalmopathy, 55 to 60 stable hyperthyroidism) was enrolled to explore V-J signatures distinguishing ophthalmopathy from hyperthyroidism. To tell Graves' ophthalmopathy apart from Graves' hyperthyroidism, and to predict which patients would progress to ophthalmopathy, the study relied on TCR beta repertoire signatures. T-cell repertoires of thyroid tissue and blood were compared in six hyperthyroidism patients. In total, 135 blood samples were TCR-sequenced: 43 ophthalmopathy, some 75 hyperthyroidism and approximately 17 hyperthyroidism-to-ophthalmopathy patients. The approximately 100 discovery patients were randomly divided into training and test sets at a 7:3 ratio. Once sampling was done, hyperthyroidism patients were given methimazole at a starting dose of 30 mg daily, while ophthalmopathy patients were given high-dose intravenous methylprednisolone. The independent validation cohort included 20 or so hyperthyroidism patients plus 17 patients who later progressed from hyperthyroidism to ophthalmopathy.

Results the study describes overall, beyond this receptor: No statistical method was used to predetermine the sample size, and group allocation was not hidden from the investigators. Most expanded thyroid clonotypes with frequency above 0.001 were also detected in blood, suggesting blood repertoires may reflect the thyroid immune response. In validation, the model predicted ophthalmopathy progression with 70.59% sensitivity and roughly 72% specificity; some 13 predicted patients were CT-confirmed with GO in a median of roughly 6.8 months. In cross-validation, the 13-signature model distinguished ophthalmopathy from stable hyperthyroidism with 87.88% sensitivity and 81.08% specificity, while in the test set the corresponding values were roughly 80% and 75%.

Ophthalmopathy patients had moderately to severely active disease, Clinical Activity Score of at least 3, NOSPECS grade of at least 4, and disease duration under 3 months. Anyone with other autoimmune diseases, uncontrolled infections, pregnancy or lactation was excluded from the study. Clinical symptoms, serum thyroxine, TRAb, thyroid ultrasound and orbital computed tomography formed the basis of the diagnosis. Ficoll-Paque density gradient centrifugation was used to isolate PBMCs from about 9.4 ml of fresh peripheral blood. Total RNA was extracted with Trizol reagent and quality-checked on an Agilent 2100 Bioanalyzer. The TCR sequence derives from a woman younger than 45 with Graves' ophthalmopathy. Donor details come from another sample of the same person, matched by shared clones. Sequencing used blood.

The encoded CDR3 is CASSPTRDRVREQYF. The bases are TGTGCCAGCTCACCAACCCGGGACAGGGTACGCGAGCAGTACTTC. The V and J genes are TRBV18 and TRBJ2-7; TRBD1 fits 9 bases in the junction. V and J are trimmed by 2 bases and 6 bases, and the gene matches miss 8 bases of the junction. As encoded in the germline V gene, CDR1 is KGHSH while CDR2 is LQKENI. The CDR3, from cysteine to phenylalanine, totals 15 residues. Only the CDR3 DNA is retained, 45 bases long and in frame from the first base.